Listed below are T cell receptor beta chains from one sample, sequenced in a study of blood T cell repertoires in COVID-19. Clones were read by immunoSEQ multiplex PCR, and TCRdb kept only the in-frame ones, dropping some. In the table there are 95,000 to 130,000 clones, almost 85% of which are singletons. Sequencing was performed on peripheral blood. These receptors all stem from a man between 65 and 85 years old with active or convalescent COVID-19. CDR3s include the opening cysteine and the closing phenylalanine or tryptophan. Each record gives: J gene, V gene, D gene, clone size, CDR3 DNA, CDR3 protein. A D gene is named only where the DNA matches it firmly. Clone size is not always given. Where it is, it says once, few, many or a class for expanded clones.

j_gene: TRBJ1-5
v_gene: TRBV6-5
d_gene: TRBD1
abundance: NA
CDR3nt: TGTGCCAGCAGAACGGACAGGAGGAGTCAGCCCCAGCATTTT
CDR3aa: CASRTDRRSQPQHF

j_gene: TRBJ2-1
v_gene: TRBV6-5
d_gene: NA
abundance: NA
CDR3nt: TGTGCCAGCAGTTACTCCGGACTGTCCTACAATGAGCAGTTCTTC
CDR3aa: CASSYSGLSYNEQFF

j_gene: TRBJ2-4
v_gene: TRBV3-1/TRBV3-2
d_gene: NA
abundance: NA
CDR3nt: TGTGCCAGCAGCTATCAGGGCCAAAACATTCAGTACTTC
CDR3aa: CASSYQGQNIQYF

j_gene: TRBJ1-1
v_gene: TRBV6-6
d_gene: NA
abundance: NA
CDR3nt: TGTGCCAGCAGTTACTATCGAGACACTGAAGCTTTCTTT
CDR3aa: CASSYYRDTEAFF

j_gene: TRBJ1-1
v_gene: TRBV28
d_gene: TRBD1
abundance: NA
CDR3nt: TGTGCCAGCAGTTCCGGACAGGGAAACACTGAAGCTTTCTTT
CDR3aa: CASSSGQGNTEAFF

j_gene: TRBJ2-3
v_gene: TRBV11-2
d_gene: TRBD2
abundance: NA
CDR3nt: TGTGCCAGCAGCTCTAGGGCCTGGACTAGCGGAGGCACAGATACGCAGTATTTT
CDR3aa: CASSSRAWTSGGTDTQYF

j_gene: TRBJ2-3
v_gene: TRBV7-9
d_gene: TRBD2
abundance: NA
CDR3nt: TGTGCCAGCAGCTTAGCGCGGGGGGGCCTGGGCACAGATACGCAGTATTTT
CDR3aa: CASSLARGGLGTDTQYF

j_gene: TRBJ2-7
v_gene: TRBV7-2
d_gene: NA
abundance: NA
CDR3nt: TGTGCCAGCAGCCGGAGCTCCTACGAGCAGTACTTC
CDR3aa: CASSRSSYEQYF

j_gene: TRBJ1-2
v_gene: TRBV12-3/TRBV12-4
d_gene: NA
abundance: NA
CDR3nt: TGTGCCAGCAGTCAAACCGACAGAGACTACACCTTC
CDR3aa: CASSQTDRDYTF

j_gene: TRBJ1-1
v_gene: TRBV6-6
d_gene: NA
abundance: NA
CDR3nt: TGTGCCAGCAGTTACTTCGGTCGCAGGGGTACTGAAGCTTTCTTT
CDR3aa: CASSYFGRRGTEAFF

j_gene: TRBJ2-1
v_gene: TRBV13
d_gene: NA
abundance: NA
CDR3nt: TGTGCCAGCAGCCCTCGTCAGGGTGAGCAGTTCTTC
CDR3aa: CASSPRQGEQFF

j_gene: TRBJ1-2
v_gene: TRBV27
d_gene: NA
abundance: NA
CDR3nt: TGTGCCAGCAGTTTCTCAGGGATTATTAACTATGGCTACACCTTC
CDR3aa: CASSFSGIINYGYTF

j_gene: TRBJ2-5
v_gene: TRBV19
d_gene: TRBD2
abundance: NA
CDR3nt: TGTGCCAGTAGTACGGGACTAGCGCAAGAGACCCAGTACTTC
CDR3aa: CASSTGLAQETQYF

j_gene: TRBJ2-7
v_gene: TRBV7-9
d_gene: NA
abundance: NA
CDR3nt: TGTGCCAGCAGCTACGCGTCGGGGAGACACTACGAGCAGTACTTC
CDR3aa: CASSYASGRHYEQYF

j_gene: TRBJ1-1
v_gene: TRBV29-1
d_gene: NA
abundance: NA
CDR3nt: TGCAGCGTTGAAGTGCGGGTAGGTACTGAAGCTTTCTTT
CDR3aa: CSVEVRVGTEAFF

j_gene: TRBJ2-7
v_gene: TRBV9
d_gene: TRBD1
abundance: few
CDR3nt: TGTGCCAGCAGCGGGACAGGGAGTTGGTCCTACGAGCAGTACTTC
CDR3aa: CASSGTGSWSYEQYF

j_gene: TRBJ2-1
v_gene: TRBV29-1
d_gene: NA
abundance: NA
CDR3nt: TGCAGCGGGGAGCGGCTAGCCAATGAGCAGTTCTTC
CDR3aa: CSGERLANEQFF

j_gene: TRBJ1-6
v_gene: TRBV6-5
d_gene: TRBD1
abundance: few
CDR3nt: TGTGCCAGCCGAAAGGGACAGAGAAATTCACCCCTCCACTTT
CDR3aa: CASRKGQRNSPLHF

j_gene: TRBJ2-1
v_gene: TRBV5-1
d_gene: TRBD1
abundance: once
CDR3nt: TGCGCCAGCAGCGTTGGACAGGGGATGGGCTACAATGAGCAGTTCTTC
CDR3aa: CASSVGQGMGYNEQFF

j_gene: TRBJ2-3
v_gene: TRBV23-1
d_gene: TRBD2
abundance: NA
CDR3nt: TGCGCCAGCAGTCAATCGGGGCTAGCGGGATCGCGCACAGATACGCAGTATTTT
CDR3aa: CASSQSGLAGSRTDTQYF

j_gene: TRBJ2-1
v_gene: TRBV14
d_gene: NA
abundance: NA
CDR3nt: TGTGCCAGCAGCCAAGATTTACGGGGGGCGCGCAATGAGCAGTTCTTC
CDR3aa: CASSQDLRGARNEQFF

j_gene: TRBJ2-5
v_gene: TRBV7-3
d_gene: NA
abundance: NA
CDR3nt: TGTGCCAGCAGCTTAGGGCAGGGCCCTCGAGAGACCCAGTACTTC
CDR3aa: CASSLGQGPRETQYF

j_gene: TRBJ2-5
v_gene: TRBV2
d_gene: NA
abundance: NA
CDR3nt: TGTGCCAGCAGTGACCTCAGGGATACCAAAGAGACCCAGTACTTC
CDR3aa: CASSDLRDTKETQYF

j_gene: TRBJ2-7
v_gene: TRBV21-1
d_gene: NA
abundance: NA
CDR3nt: TGTGCCAGCAGCAAGGGACTAGCGGGAGATACGGCATACGAGCAGTACTTC
CDR3aa: CASSKGLAGDTAYEQYF

j_gene: TRBJ1-2
v_gene: TRBV19
d_gene: TRBD1
abundance: NA
CDR3nt: TGTGCCAGTAGCGGGAACAGGGGCGATTCTAACTATGGCTACACCTTC
CDR3aa: CASSGNRGDSNYGYTF

j_gene: TRBJ2-7
v_gene: TRBV5-4
d_gene: TRBD1
abundance: NA
CDR3nt: TGTGCCAGCAGCCAGGCCGGGACAGATTACGAGCAGTACTTC
CDR3aa: CASSQAGTDYEQYF

j_gene: TRBJ2-7
v_gene: TRBV6-5
d_gene: TRBD2
abundance: NA
CDR3nt: TGTGCCAGCAGTCAGTCGGGGACTAACTCCTACGAGCAGTACTTC
CDR3aa: CASSQSGTNSYEQYF

j_gene: TRBJ1-1
v_gene: TRBV30
d_gene: NA
abundance: NA
CDR3nt: TGTGCCTGGAGTGTAGGAGGGAACACTGAAGCTTTCTTT
CDR3aa: CAWSVGGNTEAFF

j_gene: TRBJ1-5
v_gene: TRBV7-2
d_gene: NA
abundance: NA
CDR3nt: TGTGCCAGCAGCTTAGGTTACGGGAATCAGCCCCAGCATTTT
CDR3aa: CASSLGYGNQPQHF